This record covers a single TCR beta chain. This specimen belongs to a study of blood T cell repertoires in COVID-19. About the research overall: Acute-phase and convalescent COVID-19 samples originated in the United States, Italy and Spain.

In terms of age and location, participants ranged from roughly 18 to 90 years and lived in 24 US areas. Original analysis: Using reference gene primer amplification, nucleated cell counts were estimated. Sequencing used immunoSEQ multiplex PCR; TCRdb keeps in-frame clones, though not all of them. V and J calls and clone size come straight from that table; D and trimming were deduced from the DNA. The sample lists about 270,000 clones, 80% to 95% occurring once. The CDR3 sequence is 15 residues long. Germline CDR1 MRHNA, CDR2 SNTAGT. With 0 bases clipped from V and 4 bases from J, the junction kept 0 bases outside the gene matches.

The J gene is TRBJ2-2, the V gene TRBV6-4; 9 bases align to TRBD2. The sample was PBMCs or T cells enriched from blood (not recorded which). The TCR comes from a man aged 35-49 years who had been exposed to COVID-19. CDR3 region: CASSDSREGTGELFF. The CDR3 region has the DNA TGTGCCAGCAGTGACTCGCGGGAGGGCACCGGGGAGCTGTTTTTT.